This passage covers 8 T cell receptor beta chains from one sample sequenced in a study of blood T cell repertoires in COVID-19. Assay used: immunoSEQ multiplex PCR; TCRdb lists only in-frame clones, some missing. The sample has 150,000 to 200,000 clones, about four fifths seen once; the top ten hold about 11%. Specimen: peripheral blood. The source of these receptors is a man in his fifties or sixties with active or convalescent COVID-19.

The V gene is TRBV24-1, the J gene TRBJ1-1; 7 bases line up with TRBD1. Germline V gene data show CDR1 as KGHDR and CDR2 as SFDVKD. Trimming removed 9 bases from V and 1 base from J; junction bases left unmatched: 10. CDR3 length: 15 amino acids. This CDR3 reads CATRGSGGPNTEAFF. DNA for the CDR3: TGTGCCACCCGGGGTTCAGGGGGGCCGAACACTGAAGCTTTCTTT.

V gene TRBV11-3 combines with J gene TRBJ2-2; D not resolved. In germline, CDR1 is SGHNT, CDR2 YENEEA. V dropped 1 base and J dropped 7 bases, with 4 bases sitting between them. The CDR3 runs to 12 residues. Here the CDR3 reads CASSLGSGELFF. CDR3 DNA sequence: TGTGCCAGCAGCTTAGGGAGCGGGGAGCTGTTTTTT.

The V call is TRBV10-1, the J call TRBJ2-1; 7 bases line up with TRBD1. V shed 8 bases, J shed 9 bases, and the junction held 16 bases outside the gene matches. Germline V gene lookup returns CDR1 WNHNN and CDR2 SYGVQD (reference sequence). The CDR3 is 15 residues long. The CDR3 nucleotides are TGCGCCAGCCCTGGTTTGACCTATGACAGGGTTGAGCAGTTCTTC. Amino acids: CASPGLTYDRVEQFF.

The genes are TRBV18 and TRBJ2-5; 8 bases map to TRBD2. From germline, CDR1 is KGHSH and CDR2 LQKENI. Trimming removed 6 bases from V and 5 bases from J; junction bases left unmatched: 14. The CDR3 is made up of 16 amino acids. The CDR3 protein is CASSPGGAGAGETQYF. The CDR3 DNA reads as TGTGCCAGCTCCCCCGGGGGAGCGGGGGCCGGGGAGACCCAGTACTTC.

This sequence joins TRBV19 and TRBJ1-5; D might be TRBD1 (5 bases). The CDR3 length is 17 residues. Trimming took off 1 base at V and 0 bases at J, with 13 bases between the two ends. CDR1 is LNHDA and CDR2 is SQIVND in the germline V gene (reference sequence). The CDR3 here is CASSIALTEYSNQPQHF. CDR3 in DNA: TGTGCCAGTAGTATAGCCCTGACAGAGTATAGCAATCAGCCCCAGCATTTT.

The chain combines TRBV6-4 with TRBJ2-7; the D gene is possibly TRBD1 (5 bases). The CDR3 runs 14 residues. Trimming shortened V by 7 bases and J by 3 bases, and 16 bases separated the two germline ends. CDR1 and CDR2 from the germline V gene are MRHNA and SNTAGT. The CDR3 protein is CASTRRTRGYEQYF. Here the CDR3 DNA reads TGTGCCAGCACAAGAAGAACAAGGGGCTACGAGCAGTACTTC.

The chain is built from TRBV24-1 and TRBJ2-5; TRBD2 matches at 8 bases. With 4 bases clipped from V and 2 bases from J, the junction kept 8 bases outside the gene matches. The CDR3 has 16 residues. Looked up from germline, CDR1 is KGHDR and CDR2 is SFDVKD. CDR3 amino acids: CATSDGGGGSQETQYF. The CDR3 nucleotides are TGTGCCACCAGTGACGGGGGGGGAGGATCTCAAGAGACCCAGTACTTC.

This chain uses TRBV9 with TRBJ2-1; D is possibly TRBD1 (6 bases). This CDR3 has 15 residues. CDR1 is SGDLS and CDR2 is YYNGEE in the germline V gene. Trimming removed 3 bases from V and 4 bases from J, with 14 bases in between. Here the CDR3 reads CASSAEQGRYNEQFF. The CDR3, as DNA: TGTGCCAGCAGCGCCGAACAGGGTCGGTACAATGAGCAGTTCTTC.